This TCR beta chain was sequenced in a study of beta chain features in type 1 diabetes. The study, taken as a whole, reports: A pattern of fewer insertions and more deletions at VDJ junctions was seen in type 1 diabetes patients. Shortening that was moderate but significant affected the TCRB CDR3s of Type 1 diabetes patients in all four CD4+ subsets.

Comment on this clone: Antigen specificity is unknown.

CD45RO/CCR7/CD25/CD127/CD95/CD27 staining was used to isolate CD4+ naive, central memory, regulatory and stem cell-like memory cells by sorting. Trimming took 4 bases from V and 8 from J, leaving 6 bases between them. From germline, CDR1 is KGHSH and CDR2 LQKENI. The CDR3 runs to 11 residues. Every isolated RNA sample was fully reverse transcribed, so sequencing captured expressed TCRB transcripts. Sequenced by immunoSEQ multiplex PCR; TCRdb stores in-frame clones only, minus some. The profile covers 500,000 to 650,000 clones, with around 12% appearing a single time and 0.095% to 0.15% taken by the ten largest.

This TCR derives from a man aged 25 to 40 with type 1 diabetes. What was sequenced was naive CD4+ T cells from blood. The chain joins TRBV18 to TRBJ2-1; D unclear. The CDR3 DNA is TGTGCCAGCTCACTATCCTATGAGCAGTTCTTC. Protein: CASSLSYEQFF.